This TCR beta chain appears in the sequencing data of a study of shared clonotypes between healthy human individuals. Study at large: Researchers assigned three CD4 naive, three CD4 memory, two CD8 naive and one CD8 memory plate to each donor.

TCRdb's copy holds only in-frame clones and misses some; the assay was immunoSEQ multiplex PCR. The table shows about 2.3 million clones, with approximately 90% occurring only once. The CDR3 extends over 15 amino acids. Germline assignment: CDR1 LNHDA and CDR2 SQIVND (reference sequence). Trimming shortened V by 2 bases and J by 4 bases, and 14 bases separated the two germline ends. Specimen: naive CD4+ T cells from PBMCs. As for subset: CD45RA+ positively selected. The chain carries TRBV19 and TRBJ1-1, with a weak D call TRBD1 (6 bases). This TCR derives from a man between 18 and 29 years old in good health. Some clones in this sample may be carry-over from other donors' samples. CDR3 amino acids: CASSITGTMGTEAFF. Here the CDR3 DNA reads TGTGCCAGTAGTATAACAGGGACAATGGGCACTGAAGCTTTCTTT.